A selection of T cell receptor beta chains follows, all from one sample in a study of human T cells and chemical hapten exposure. Each CDR3 protein gets one entry after TCRdb re-called the RACE reads with MiXCR. The repertoire holds around 62,000 distinct CDR3 sequences, with around 6.6% as singletons. Material: whole blood, obtained in connection with sensitization to the hapten diphenylcyclopropenone (DPC). The source is a woman in her 30s with alopecia areata. Some clones in this sample may be carry-over from other donors' samples. Each CDR3 is given with its conserved first and last residue. D genes are given only for firm matches. The listing skips clone size in some rows; elsewhere it reads once, few, many or a size class.

clone_size: many; d_call: TRBD1; j_call: TRBJ2-1; v_call: TRBV6-6; cdr3_nt: TGTGCCAGCAGCCGCGGGACAGGGGTCTACAATGAGCAGTTCTTC; cdr3_aa: CASSRGTGVYNEQFF
clone_size: many; d_call: TRBD1; j_call: TRBJ1-2; v_call: TRBV6-2/TRBV6-3; cdr3_nt: TGTGCCAGCAGTCGGGGACAGCCCCTCTATCGGGGCTACACCTTC; cdr3_aa: CASSRGQPLYRGYTF
clone_size: few; d_call: .; j_call: TRBJ1-5; v_call: TRBV5-6; cdr3_nt: TGTGCCAGCAGCTTGGCGGCGGTCAATCAGCCCCAGCATTTT; cdr3_aa: CASSLAAVNQPQHF
clone_size: .; d_call: TRBD1; j_call: TRBJ2-7; v_call: TRBV3-1; cdr3_nt: TGTGCCAGCAGCCAAGTACGGACAGGGTCCTCTGGCGAGCAGTACTTC; cdr3_aa: CASSQVRTGSSGEQYF
clone_size: .; d_call: .; j_call: TRBJ2-1; v_call: TRBV5-1; cdr3_nt: TGCGCCAGCAGCGGGAACTACCCTCAAGAGCAGTTCTTC; cdr3_aa: CASSGNYPQEQFF
clone_size: many; d_call: .; j_call: TRBJ1-1; v_call: TRBV6-5; cdr3_nt: TGTGCCAGCCTGAAACGACCGAGCACTGAAGCTTTCTTT; cdr3_aa: CASLKRPSTEAFF
clone_size: many; d_call: .; j_call: TRBJ1-1; v_call: TRBV18; cdr3_nt: TGTGCCAGCTCACCAGGGAGACAACTCAACACTGAAGCTTTCTTT; cdr3_aa: CASSPGRQLNTEAFF
clone_size: many; d_call: .; j_call: TRBJ1-5; v_call: TRBV6-6; cdr3_nt: TGTGCCAGCAGTTACTCCAAGGGCGGGTACAATCAGCCCCAGCATTTT; cdr3_aa: CASSYSKGGYNQPQHF
clone_size: many; d_call: TRBD1; j_call: TRBJ2-6; v_call: TRBV2; cdr3_nt: TGTGCCAGCAGTGATCCCGGACAGGGGGAATCTGGGGCCAACGTCCTGACTTTC; cdr3_aa: CASSDPGQGESGANVLTF
clone_size: many; d_call: .; j_call: TRBJ1-1; v_call: TRBV6-6; cdr3_nt: TGTGCCAGCAGTTTGCCCGGGACCGCATACACTGAAGCTTTCTTT; cdr3_aa: CASSLPGTAYTEAFF
clone_size: .; d_call: .; j_call: TRBJ2-7; v_call: TRBV19; cdr3_nt: TGTGCCAGTAGTCTGGACTTCGGGGGGCAAAAGAACGAGCAGTACTTC; cdr3_aa: CASSLDFGGQKNEQYF
clone_size: few; d_call: .; j_call: TRBJ2-7; v_call: TRBV11-2; cdr3_nt: TGTGCCAGCAGCTCCCCCCGCAGGGGGGAACTCGAGCAGTACTTC; cdr3_aa: CASSSPRRGELEQYF
clone_size: .; d_call: .; j_call: TRBJ1-1; v_call: TRBV13; cdr3_nt: TGTGCCAGCAGCCTGGGGGGAAGCTTACGTCGGCCTTTCTTT; cdr3_aa: CASSLGGSLRRPFF
clone_size: many; d_call: TRBD1; j_call: TRBJ2-6; v_call: TRBV29-1; cdr3_nt: TGCAGCGTTGACACAGGGGCCCTCTCTGGGGCCAACGTCCTGACTTTC; cdr3_aa: CSVDTGALSGANVLTF
clone_size: .; d_call: .; j_call: TRBJ1-1; v_call: TRBV12-3/TRBV12-4; cdr3_nt: TGTGCCAGCAAGGGTGGAAGCATGAACACTGAAGCTTTCTTT; cdr3_aa: CASKGGSMNTEAFF
clone_size: many; d_call: TRBD1; j_call: TRBJ2-2; v_call: TRBV2; cdr3_nt: TGTGCCAGCAGTCGAGGACAGGGGTTGACAGTGGCTCCCGGGGAGCTGTTTTTT; cdr3_aa: CASSRGQGLTVAPGELFF
clone_size: few; d_call: .; j_call: TRBJ1-1; v_call: TRBV29-1; cdr3_nt: TGCAGCGTTGACGGTGGGGAAGTGACTGAAGCTTTCTTT; cdr3_aa: CSVDGGEVTEAFF
clone_size: many; d_call: .; j_call: TRBJ2-3; v_call: TRBV29-1; cdr3_nt: TGCAGCGCTAAAAGGGCGACAGATACGCAGTATTTT; cdr3_aa: CSAKRATDTQYF
clone_size: many; d_call: TRBD1; j_call: TRBJ1-2; v_call: TRBV9; cdr3_nt: TGTGCCAGCAGCGCCCCACAGGGGGCCGCAGTTTCAAGAATCTACACCTTC; cdr3_aa: CASSAPQGAAVSRIYTF